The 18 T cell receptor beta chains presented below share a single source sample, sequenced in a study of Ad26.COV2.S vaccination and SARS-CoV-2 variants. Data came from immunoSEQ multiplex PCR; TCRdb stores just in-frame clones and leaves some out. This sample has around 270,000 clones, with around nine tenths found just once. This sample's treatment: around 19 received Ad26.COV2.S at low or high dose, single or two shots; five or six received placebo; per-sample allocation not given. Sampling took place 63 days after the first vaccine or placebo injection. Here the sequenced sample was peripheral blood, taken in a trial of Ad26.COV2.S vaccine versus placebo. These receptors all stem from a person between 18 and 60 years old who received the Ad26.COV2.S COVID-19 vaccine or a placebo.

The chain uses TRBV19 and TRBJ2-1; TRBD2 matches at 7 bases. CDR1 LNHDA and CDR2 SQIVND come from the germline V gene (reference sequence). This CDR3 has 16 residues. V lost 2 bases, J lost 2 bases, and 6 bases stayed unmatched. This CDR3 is CASSISASGAYNEQFF. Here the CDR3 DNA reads TGTGCCAGTAGTATATCGGCTAGCGGTGCCTACAATGAGCAGTTCTTC. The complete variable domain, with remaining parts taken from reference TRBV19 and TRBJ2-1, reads DGGITQSPKYLFRKEGQNVTLSCEQNLNHDAMYWYRQDPGQGLRLIYYSQIVNDFQKGDIAEGYSVSREKKESFPLTVTSAQKNPTAFYLCASSISASGAYNEQFFGPGTRLTVL.

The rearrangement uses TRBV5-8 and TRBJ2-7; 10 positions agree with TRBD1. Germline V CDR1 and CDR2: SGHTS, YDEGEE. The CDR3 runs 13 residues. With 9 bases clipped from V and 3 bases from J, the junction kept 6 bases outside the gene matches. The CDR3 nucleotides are TGTGCCACGTCCGGGACAGGGGACTACGAGCAGTACGTC. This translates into CATSGTGDYEQYV.

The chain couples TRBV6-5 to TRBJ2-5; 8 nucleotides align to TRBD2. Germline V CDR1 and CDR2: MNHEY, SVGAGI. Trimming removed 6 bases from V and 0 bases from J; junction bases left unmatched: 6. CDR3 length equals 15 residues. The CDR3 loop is CASSPRGGNQETQYF. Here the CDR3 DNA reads TGTGCCAGCAGCCCCCGGGGGGGAAACCAAGAGACCCAGTACTTC.

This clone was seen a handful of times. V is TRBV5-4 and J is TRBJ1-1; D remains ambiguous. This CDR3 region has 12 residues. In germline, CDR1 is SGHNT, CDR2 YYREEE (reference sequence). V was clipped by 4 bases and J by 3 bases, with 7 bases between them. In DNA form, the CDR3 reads TGTGCCAGCAGCACGGTCTACACTGAAGCTTTCTTT. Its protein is CASSTVYTEAFF.

The CDR3 protein is CASSQDWVMGNAFPQPQHF. CDR3 DNA sequence: TGTGCCAGCAGCCAAGATTGGGTAATGGGGAATGCTTTCCCTCAGCCCCAGCATTTT. The chain is built from TRBV4-2 and TRBJ1-5; no reliable D call. The CDR3 is made up of 19 amino acids. The V and J ends lost 0 bases and 6 bases respectively, with 24 bases between them. Germline V gene data show CDR1 as LGHNA and CDR2 as YNFKEQ.

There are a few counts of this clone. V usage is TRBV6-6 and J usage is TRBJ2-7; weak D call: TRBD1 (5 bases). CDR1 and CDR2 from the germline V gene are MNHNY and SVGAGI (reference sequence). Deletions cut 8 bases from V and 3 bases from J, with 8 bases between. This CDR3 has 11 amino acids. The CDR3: CASGAYYEQYF. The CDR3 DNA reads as TGTGCCAGCGGGGCTTACTACGAGCAGTACTTC.

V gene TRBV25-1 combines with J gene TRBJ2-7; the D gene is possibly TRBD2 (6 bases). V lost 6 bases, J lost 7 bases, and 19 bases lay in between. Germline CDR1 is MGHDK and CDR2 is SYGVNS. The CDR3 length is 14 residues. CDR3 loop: CASSGGRGYLEQYF. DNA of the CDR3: TGTGCCAGCAGCGGGGGAAGAGGGTACTTAGAGCAGTACTTC.

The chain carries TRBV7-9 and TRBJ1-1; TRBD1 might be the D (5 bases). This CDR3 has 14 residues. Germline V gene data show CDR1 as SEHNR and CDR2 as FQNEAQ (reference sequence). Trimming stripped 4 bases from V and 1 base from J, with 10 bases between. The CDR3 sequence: CASSSSGRNTEAFF. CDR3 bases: TGTGCCAGCAGCTCTTCAGGGAGGAACACTGAAGCTTTCTTT.

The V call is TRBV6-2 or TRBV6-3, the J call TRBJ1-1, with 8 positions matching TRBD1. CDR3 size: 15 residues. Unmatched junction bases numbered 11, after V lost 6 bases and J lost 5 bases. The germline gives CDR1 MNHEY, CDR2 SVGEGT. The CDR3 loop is CASSHKQGGTTEAFF. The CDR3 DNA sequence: TGTGCCAGCAGCCATAAACAGGGGGGCACGACTGAAGCTTTCTTT.

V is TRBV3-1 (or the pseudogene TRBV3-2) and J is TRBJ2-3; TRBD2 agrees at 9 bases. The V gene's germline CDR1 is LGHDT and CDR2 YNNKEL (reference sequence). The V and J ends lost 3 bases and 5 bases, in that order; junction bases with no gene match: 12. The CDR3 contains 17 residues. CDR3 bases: TGTGCCAGCAGCCACGCCCAGAGTAGCGGGGGCCGAGATACGCAGTATTTT. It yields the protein CASSHAQSSGGRDTQYF.

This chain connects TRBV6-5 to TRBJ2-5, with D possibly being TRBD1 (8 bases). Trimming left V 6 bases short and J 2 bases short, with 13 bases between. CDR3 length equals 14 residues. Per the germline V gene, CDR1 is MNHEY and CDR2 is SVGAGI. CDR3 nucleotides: TGTGCCAGCAGCCAACAGGGGGGGCAAGAGACCCAGTACTTC. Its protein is CASSQQGGQETQYF.

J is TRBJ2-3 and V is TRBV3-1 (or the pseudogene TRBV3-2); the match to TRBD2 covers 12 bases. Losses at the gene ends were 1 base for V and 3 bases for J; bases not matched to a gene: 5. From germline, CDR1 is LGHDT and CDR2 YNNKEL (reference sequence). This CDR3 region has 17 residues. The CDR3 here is CASSQGSTSGRTDTQYF. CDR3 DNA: TGTGCCAGCAGCCAAGGTTCGACTAGCGGGAGAACAGATACGCAGTATTTT.

DNA of the CDR3: TGTGCCAGCGAGTTAGACGGGGAGGTGTACGTC. Translation: CASELDGEVYV. V usage is TRBV21-1 and J usage is TRBJ2-7; the D call of TRBD2 is as the table states it, not checked on the DNA. TRBV21-1 is reported as a pseudogene. This CDR3 spans 11 amino acids.

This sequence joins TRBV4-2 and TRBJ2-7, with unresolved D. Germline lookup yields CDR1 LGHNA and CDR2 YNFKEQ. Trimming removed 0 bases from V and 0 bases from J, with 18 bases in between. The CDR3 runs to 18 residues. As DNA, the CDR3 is TGTGCCAGCAGCCAAGAAGGGCCCGGCACCTCAACCTCCTACGAGCAGTACTTC. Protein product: CASSQEGPGTSTSYEQYF.

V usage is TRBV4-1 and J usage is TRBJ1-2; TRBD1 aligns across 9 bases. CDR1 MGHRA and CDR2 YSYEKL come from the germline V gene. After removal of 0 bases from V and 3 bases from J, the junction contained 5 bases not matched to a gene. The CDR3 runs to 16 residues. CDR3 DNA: TGCGCCAGCAGCCAAGACAGGACAGGGGTGTACTATGGCTACACCTTC. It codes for CASSQDRTGVYYGYTF.

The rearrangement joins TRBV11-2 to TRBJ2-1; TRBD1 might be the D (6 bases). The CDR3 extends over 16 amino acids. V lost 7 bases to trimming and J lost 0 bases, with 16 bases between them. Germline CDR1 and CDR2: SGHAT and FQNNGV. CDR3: CASTQDSRGSYNEQFF. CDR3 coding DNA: TGTGCCAGCACCCAGGACAGCCGAGGCTCCTACAATGAGCAGTTCTTC.

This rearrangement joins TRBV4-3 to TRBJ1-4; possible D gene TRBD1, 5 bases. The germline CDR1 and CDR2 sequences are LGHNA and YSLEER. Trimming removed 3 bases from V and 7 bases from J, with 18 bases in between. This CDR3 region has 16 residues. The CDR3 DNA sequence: TGCGCCAGCAGCCAGATCGACGGGGCTTTGGGTGAAAAACTGTTTTTT. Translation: CASSQIDGALGEKLFF.

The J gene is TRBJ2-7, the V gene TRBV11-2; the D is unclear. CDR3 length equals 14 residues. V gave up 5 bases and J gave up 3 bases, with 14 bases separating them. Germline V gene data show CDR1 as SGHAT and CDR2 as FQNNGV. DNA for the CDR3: TGTGCCAGCAGCGCACACAGAGATTTCTACGAGCAGTACTTC. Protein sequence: CASSAHRDFYEQYF.